These T cell receptor beta chains were read from a single sample in a study of cytomegalovirus exposure and HLA in healthy donors. Generated by immunoSEQ multiplex PCR, the TCRdb table keeps only in-frame clones and is missing some. The sample has some 150,000 clones, almost 80% seen once. The sequencing input was PBMCs. These receptors all stem from a woman aged 50 to 60 in good health and CMV-seronegative. Each CDR3 is given with its conserved first and last residue. Fields, in order: J gene, V gene, D gene, clone size, CDR3 DNA, CDR3 protein. A D gene is named only where the DNA matches it firmly. Size tells how often a clone was seen (once, few, many) or the class of an expanded clone, and some rows leave it out.

j_call: TRBJ2-2
v_call: TRBV27
d_call: TRBD2
clone_size: -
cdr3_nt: TGTGCCACCTGGACTAGCGGGGGAAAGAACACCGGGGAGCTGTTTTTT
cdr3_aa: CATWTSGGKNTGELFF

j_call: TRBJ1-3
v_call: TRBV11-2
d_call: -
clone_size: once
cdr3_nt: TGTGCCAGCAGCTTAGCCCAAGGGGACACCATATATTTT
cdr3_aa: CASSLAQGDTIYF

j_call: TRBJ1-5
v_call: TRBV19
d_call: TRBD1
clone_size: -
cdr3_nt: TGTGCCAGTTCCATCTCACTCCGGGACAGGGTAGAAGGGCCCCAGCATTTT
cdr3_aa: CASSISLRDRVEGPQHF

j_call: TRBJ2-7
v_call: TRBV10-3
d_call: -
clone_size: -
cdr3_nt: TGTGCCATCAGTGAGAAACAGCAAGGCTACGAGCAGTACTTC
cdr3_aa: CAISEKQQGYEQYF

j_call: TRBJ2-4
v_call: TRBV4-1
d_call: TRBD2
clone_size: -
cdr3_nt: TGCGCCAGCAGCCAAGAAGGACTAGCAATGGTAAACATTCAGTACTTC
cdr3_aa: CASSQEGLAMVNIQYF

j_call: TRBJ2-3
v_call: TRBV27
d_call: TRBD2
clone_size: once
cdr3_nt: TGTGCCAGCAGTTTGCCGTACGGGACTACCTATTTT
cdr3_aa: CASSLPYGTTYF

j_call: TRBJ2-7
v_call: TRBV18
d_call: -
clone_size: -
cdr3_nt: TGTGCCAGCTCACCTTACACCACCTACGAGCAGTACTTC
cdr3_aa: CASSPYTTYEQYF

j_call: TRBJ1-5
v_call: TRBV5-1
d_call: -
clone_size: -
cdr3_nt: TGCGCCAGCAGCTTGGTCCCAGGTAGCAATCAGCCCCAGCATTTT
cdr3_aa: CASSLVPGSNQPQHF

j_call: TRBJ1-1
v_call: TRBV7-9
d_call: -
clone_size: -
cdr3_nt: TGTGCCAGCAGCTTATACGGGGGTCAGACTGAAGCTTTCTTT
cdr3_aa: CASSLYGGQTEAFF

j_call: TRBJ1-1
v_call: TRBV27
d_call: TRBD1
clone_size: -
cdr3_nt: TGTGCCAGCAGTTTATTAACCCAGGGGGTCACTGAAGCTTTCTTT
cdr3_aa: CASSLLTQGVTEAFF

j_call: TRBJ1-1
v_call: TRBV19
d_call: TRBD1
clone_size: -
cdr3_nt: TGTGCCAGTAGTGGAGGGGGCTCGATGAACACTGAAGCTTTCTTT
cdr3_aa: CASSGGGSMNTEAFF

j_call: TRBJ2-7
v_call: TRBV7-2
d_call: -
clone_size: -
cdr3_nt: TGTGCCAGCAGCACCGGACACGGGCCTTACGAGCAGTACTTC
cdr3_aa: CASSTGHGPYEQYF

j_call: TRBJ2-3
v_call: TRBV28
d_call: -
clone_size: -
cdr3_nt: TGTGCCAGCAGTTTTCAAAAACCCGGGACTGGGACAGATACGCAGTATTTT
cdr3_aa: CASSFQKPGTGTDTQYF

j_call: TRBJ2-7
v_call: TRBV11-2
d_call: TRBD1
clone_size: few
cdr3_nt: TGTGCCAGCAGCCAGGGACAGGGGATAAGCGAGCAGTACTTC
cdr3_aa: CASSQGQGISEQYF

j_call: TRBJ2-7
v_call: TRBV27
d_call: -
clone_size: -
cdr3_nt: TGTGCCAGCAGTTTAATCACAGGAGGGTTGGGCTACGAGCAGTACTTC
cdr3_aa: CASSLITGGLGYEQYF

j_call: TRBJ1-4
v_call: TRBV4-3
d_call: -
clone_size: -
cdr3_nt: TGCGCCAGCAGCCATGACAGTCGTAGTGAAAAACTGTTTTTT
cdr3_aa: CASSHDSRSEKLFF

j_call: TRBJ1-2
v_call: TRBV6-1
d_call: -
clone_size: -
cdr3_nt: TGTGCCAGCAGTACGGGACAAAGCTTCCTTGGCGGCTACACCTTC
cdr3_aa: CASSTGQSFLGGYTF

j_call: TRBJ1-4
v_call: TRBV14
d_call: TRBD1
clone_size: -
cdr3_nt: TGTGCCAGCAGCCCACGGACAGGGGGCGATGAAAAACTGTTTTTT
cdr3_aa: CASSPRTGGDEKLFF

j_call: TRBJ2-2
v_call: TRBV5-5
d_call: -
clone_size: -
cdr3_nt: TGTGCCAGCAGCTCCCCATGGGGGGTTACCGGGGAGCTGTTTTTT
cdr3_aa: CASSSPWGVTGELFF

j_call: TRBJ1-3
v_call: TRBV29-1
d_call: -
clone_size: -
cdr3_nt: TGCAGCGGTGGGGAGGACACCATATATTTT
cdr3_aa: CSGGEDTIYF

j_call: TRBJ2-7
v_call: TRBV6-9
d_call: TRBD1
clone_size: -
cdr3_nt: TGTGCCAGCAGTTGTCTCCGGGACAGGGCTTCCTACGAGCAGTACTTC
cdr3_aa: CASSCLRDRASYEQYF

j_call: TRBJ1-2
v_call: TRBV7-9
d_call: -
clone_size: -
cdr3_nt: TGTGCCAGCAGCCACCTTTTCAGGGAGGCTTTCTATGGCTACACCTTC
cdr3_aa: CASSHLFREAFYGYTF

j_call: TRBJ1-1
v_call: TRBV28
d_call: -
clone_size: -
cdr3_nt: TGTGCCAGCAGTTTCCACAGGGCGAACACTGAAGCTTTCTTT
cdr3_aa: CASSFHRANTEAFF

j_call: TRBJ1-2
v_call: TRBV2
d_call: -
clone_size: once
cdr3_nt: TGTGCCAGCAGTGGACAGCTTAACTATGGCTACACCTTC
cdr3_aa: CASSGQLNYGYTF

j_call: TRBJ2-3
v_call: TRBV18
d_call: TRBD2
clone_size: -
cdr3_nt: TGTGCCAGCTCACTGACGGGACTAGCGGCCACAGATACGCAGTATTTT
cdr3_aa: CASSLTGLAATDTQYF

j_call: TRBJ2-2
v_call: TRBV5-1
d_call: TRBD2
clone_size: once
cdr3_nt: TGCGCCAGCAGCTTACAACTAGCGGGAATCACCGGGGAGCTGTTTTTT
cdr3_aa: CASSLQLAGITGELFF

j_call: TRBJ2-5
v_call: TRBV9
d_call: TRBD2
clone_size: -
cdr3_nt: TGTGCCAGCAGCGTTTATGGACTAGCGGGAGCCCCAGAGACCCAGTACTTC
cdr3_aa: CASSVYGLAGAPETQYF

j_call: TRBJ1-2
v_call: TRBV2
d_call: -
clone_size: -
cdr3_nt: TGTGCCAGCAGTGAACGGCAGCGGAGCTACACCTTC
cdr3_aa: CASSERQRSYTF

j_call: TRBJ2-1
v_call: TRBV4-1
d_call: TRBD1
clone_size: -
cdr3_nt: TGCGCCAGCAGGGGTACCGGGACAGGGGGTGATGAGCAGTTCTTC
cdr3_aa: CASRGTGTGGDEQFF

j_call: TRBJ1-1
v_call: TRBV2
d_call: TRBD1
clone_size: few
cdr3_nt: TGTGCCAGCAGTGAGGCAACTGACAGGGACAACACTGAAGCTTTCTTT
cdr3_aa: CASSEATDRDNTEAFF

j_call: TRBJ2-7
v_call: TRBV21-1
d_call: -
clone_size: -
cdr3_nt: TGTGCCAGCAGCCCTGGACAGGGCTTCTCCTACGAGCAGTACTTC
cdr3_aa: CASSPGQGFSYEQYF

j_call: TRBJ2-3
v_call: TRBV9
d_call: TRBD1
clone_size: -
cdr3_nt: TGTGCCAGCAGCGCGGGGACAGGGTCAGATACGCAGTATTTT
cdr3_aa: CASSAGTGSDTQYF

j_call: TRBJ1-1
v_call: TRBV5-6
d_call: -
clone_size: -
cdr3_nt: TGTGCCAGCAGCTTGCCAGCGATTATGAACACTGAAGCTTTCTTT
cdr3_aa: CASSLPAIMNTEAFF

j_call: TRBJ1-1
v_call: TRBV4-3
d_call: -
clone_size: -
cdr3_nt: TGCGCCAGCAGCCAAGATATAGGGGCTAACACTGAAGCTTTCTTT
cdr3_aa: CASSQDIGANTEAFF

j_call: TRBJ2-7
v_call: TRBV7-2
d_call: TRBD2
clone_size: -
cdr3_nt: TGTGCCAGCAGCTTACTAGCGGGAGGGCCGTCCCACGGGCAGTACTTC
cdr3_aa: CASSLLAGGPSHGQYF

j_call: TRBJ2-5
v_call: TRBV7-2
d_call: -
clone_size: once
cdr3_nt: TGTGCCAGCAGCTTAGGACAGGCGGTGACCCAGTACTTC
cdr3_aa: CASSLGQAVTQYF

j_call: TRBJ2-7
v_call: TRBV6-5
d_call: -
clone_size: once
cdr3_nt: TGTGCCAGCAGTTACTCGAACATTGGCGAGCAGTACTTC
cdr3_aa: CASSYSNIGEQYF

j_call: TRBJ2-1
v_call: TRBV5-4
d_call: TRBD2
clone_size: -
cdr3_nt: TGTGCCAGCAGCTTCCGACTAGCGGGAGCAGATGAGCAGTTCTTC
cdr3_aa: CASSFRLAGADEQFF

j_call: TRBJ2-3
v_call: TRBV9
d_call: TRBD2
clone_size: -
cdr3_nt: TGTGCCAGCAGCGTAACTAGCGGGAGTGGACTCACAGATACGCAGTATTTT
cdr3_aa: CASSVTSGSGLTDTQYF

j_call: TRBJ1-4
v_call: TRBV9
d_call: -
clone_size: -
cdr3_nt: TGTGCCAGCAGCGTTCGGGGGGGAAATGAAAAACTGTTTTTT
cdr3_aa: CASSVRGGNEKLFF

j_call: TRBJ1-2
v_call: TRBV28
d_call: -
clone_size: -
cdr3_nt: TGTGCCAGCAGGTCAGGGGCTTCTGGGGACTATGGCTACACCTTC
cdr3_aa: CASRSGASGDYGYTF

j_call: TRBJ1-2
v_call: TRBV6-5
d_call: -
clone_size: -
cdr3_nt: TGTGCCAGCAGCCTGCAGGGTCATGGCTACACCTTC
cdr3_aa: CASSLQGHGYTF

j_call: TRBJ2-7
v_call: TRBV19
d_call: TRBD2
clone_size: few
cdr3_nt: TGTGCCAGTAGTAGCGGGGGACTAGCGGCCTACGAGCAGTACTTC
cdr3_aa: CASSSGGLAAYEQYF

j_call: TRBJ2-5
v_call: TRBV6-6
d_call: TRBD1
clone_size: -
cdr3_nt: TGTGCCAGCAGTTACACCACTACAGGGGTACAGACCCAGTACTTC
cdr3_aa: CASSYTTTGVQTQYF

j_call: TRBJ2-3
v_call: TRBV27
d_call: -
clone_size: -
cdr3_nt: TGTGCCAGCAGTTTGCCCTCCGGATCGAAGAGGAACACAGATACGCAGTATTTT
cdr3_aa: CASSLPSGSKRNTDTQYF

j_call: TRBJ2-2
v_call: TRBV15
d_call: TRBD1
clone_size: -
cdr3_nt: TGTGCCACCAGCAGCACAGGGGGCTACACCGGGGAGCTGTTTTTT
cdr3_aa: CATSSTGGYTGELFF

j_call: TRBJ1-6
v_call: TRBV6-5
d_call: TRBD1
clone_size: -
cdr3_nt: TGTGCCAGCAGGCCACAGGGGGATAATTCACCCCTCCACTTT
cdr3_aa: CASRPQGDNSPLHF

j_call: TRBJ1-4
v_call: TRBV5-1
d_call: TRBD1
clone_size: few
cdr3_nt: TGCGCCAGCAGCTACCTCACAGGGGGCTCTGAAAAACTGTTTTTT
cdr3_aa: CASSYLTGGSEKLFF

j_call: TRBJ2-7
v_call: TRBV2
d_call: -
clone_size: -
cdr3_nt: TGTGCCAGCAGTGAAGACAGGGTTATTGACGAGCAGTACTTC
cdr3_aa: CASSEDRVIDEQYF

j_call: TRBJ1-1
v_call: TRBV7-9
d_call: -
clone_size: -
cdr3_nt: TGTGCCAGCAGCCTTATGAACACTGAAGCTTTCTTT
cdr3_aa: CASSLMNTEAFF

j_call: TRBJ1-5
v_call: TRBV7-8
d_call: -
clone_size: once
cdr3_nt: TGTGCCAGCAGCTTAGCGTTGGTGGGGGGAGAGGTTGGCAATCAGCCCCAGCATTTT
cdr3_aa: CASSLALVGGEVGNQPQHF

j_call: TRBJ2-3
v_call: TRBV5-1
d_call: TRBD1
clone_size: -
cdr3_nt: TGCGCCAGCAGCTCCAGGACAGGGGCGTCTGATACGCAGTATTTT
cdr3_aa: CASSSRTGASDTQYF